The 20 T cell receptor beta chains in this list originate from one sample, sequenced in a study of T cells in Graves' hyperthyroidism and ophthalmopathy. The source material, RNA transcripts, was used to amplify TCR beta CDR3 regions. Using the HTBI primer set, a first-round RT-PCR was run on the TCR CDR3. TCRdb re-called the multiplex PCR reads through MiXCR, storing one row per CDR3 protein. This table holds hundreds of thousands of distinct CDR3 sequences, 12% to 15% found once. Sequenced input: blood. The receptors were gathered from a woman aged 18-29 years with Graves' hyperthyroidism.

This clonotype was recorded many times. The V gene is TRBV6-4, the J gene TRBJ1-5; the match to TRBD1 covers 8 bases. The CDR3 extends over 15 amino acids. Germline V lookup: CDR1 MRHNA, CDR2 SNTAGT. Losses at the gene ends were 6 bases for V and 3 bases for J; bases not matched to a gene: 7. The CDR3 DNA sequence: TGTGCCAGCAGATACGGGACAGGTTCCAATCAGCCCCAGCATTTT. Its protein is CASRYGTGSNQPQHF.

This clonotype came up a few times. The J gene is TRBJ2-2, the V gene TRBV9; D unclear. The germline gives CDR1 SGDLS, CDR2 YYNGEE. CDR3 length: 14 residues. Trimming shortened V by 1 base and J by 2 bases, and 6 bases separated the two germline ends. The CDR3 DNA follows: TGTGCCAGCAGCGTAACTCTAAACACCGGGGAGCTGTTTTTT. It encodes CASSVTLNTGELFF.

V usage is TRBV20-1 and J usage is TRBJ1-3; no clear D gene. The germline V and J ends were trimmed by 5 bases and 4 bases, with 12 bases remaining between them. In germline, CDR1 is DFQATT, CDR2 SNEGSKA (reference sequence). The CDR3 runs 13 residues. CDR3 nucleotides: TGCAGTGCTCGCCGCGAAAGAGGAAACACCATATATTTT. This sequence encodes CSARRERGNTIYF.

The genes are TRBV7-2 and TRBJ2-5, with D possibly matching TRBD2 (6 bases). The CDR3 contains 17 residues. Germline values: CDR1 SGHTA, CDR2 FQGNSA. Between the trimmed V and J ends, which lost 0 bases and 5 bases, there was a span of 19 bases. CDR3 region: CASSLAMMGGRAETQYF. The CDR3 DNA reads TGTGCCAGCAGCTTAGCGATGATGGGGGGTAGAGCGGAGACCCAGTACTTC.

At least ten counts were recorded for this clonotype. The V gene is TRBV4-1, the J gene TRBJ1-1; no firm D call. Germline CDR1 MGHRA, CDR2 YSYEKL. The CDR3 contains 13 residues. Trimming stripped 4 bases from V and 8 bases from J, with 14 bases between. The CDR3 spells CASSPYYIREAFF. The DNA of the CDR3 is TGCGCCAGCAGCCCCTATTACATTAGAGAAGCTTTCTTT.

This clonotype was counted many times. This sequence joins TRBV11-2 and TRBJ1-1; D gene uncertain. The CDR3 length is 13 residues. Germline CDR1 and CDR2: SGHAT and FQNNGV. Trimming took off 1 base at V and 6 bases at J, with 9 bases between the two ends. CDR3 nucleotides: TGTGCCAGCAGCTTAGTGGGCCCACCTGAAGCTTTCTTT. It yields the protein CASSLVGPPEAFF.

The J gene is TRBJ1-1, the V gene TRBV6-1; D uncertain. Trimming left V 4 bases short and J 6 bases short, with 6 bases between. Germline CDR1 and CDR2: MNHNS and SASEGT. This CDR3 has 11 amino acids. The CDR3 is CASSVWPEAFF. The CDR3 DNA reads as TGTGCCAGCAGTGTCTGGCCTGAAGCTTTCTTT.

This clonotype was seen at least ten times. This chain joins TRBV24-1 and TRBJ1-1, with 8 bases lining up with TRBD1. Germline V gene sequence: CDR1 KGHDR, CDR2 SFDVKD. Trimming took 8 bases from V and 1 from J; bases not matched to a gene: 2. CDR3 length: 13 amino acids. The CDR3 loop is CATKGQGNTEAFF. The CDR3 bases are TGTGCCACCAAAGGACAGGGGAACACTGAAGCTTTCTTT.

The sample holds many counts of this clonotype. The rearrangement links TRBV5-1 to TRBJ2-3; 11 bases map to TRBD2. The CDR3 consists of 16 residues. CDR1 and CDR2 (germline): SGHRS, YFSETQ. After removal of 3 bases from V and 2 bases from J, the junction contained 5 bases not matched to a gene. The CDR3, as DNA: TGCGCCAGCAGCTCCGGGACTAGCGGCTACACAGATACGCAGTATTTT. It specifies CASSSGTSGYTDTQYF.

This clonotype was seen repeatedly, ten times or more. This rearrangement joins TRBV2 to TRBJ2-7, with unresolved D. The V end lost 4 bases, the J end lost 0 bases, and 10 bases lay between the germline ends. The CDR3 covers 14 residues. Germline V lookup: CDR1 SNHLY, CDR2 FYNNEI. The CDR3, as DNA: TGTGCCAGCAGTGTAACGGTTAGCTCCTACGAGCAGTACTTC. Amino acid sequence: CASSVTVSSYEQYF.

This clonotype was counted at least ten times. This rearrangement joins TRBV20-1 to TRBJ1-2; 9 bases align to TRBD1. Germline CDR1 is DFQATT and CDR2 is SNEGSKA (reference sequence). With V trimmed by 0 bases and J by 3 bases, 5 bases remained unmatched. The CDR3 runs to 15 residues. CDR3 loop: CSAREWDRVDYGYTF. In DNA, the CDR3 is TGCAGTGCTAGAGAATGGGACAGGGTTGACTATGGCTACACCTTC.

This clonotype turned up a few times. This may be a read error: a much more frequent sequence differs by one nucleotide. This sequence joins TRBV4-1 and TRBJ2-7, with 9 bases lining up with TRBD2. The germline V gene encodes CDR1 MGHRA and CDR2 YSYEKL. The CDR3 is made up of 13 amino acids. CDR3 sequence (DNA): TGCGCCAGCAGCCACACTAGCGGGCACGAGCTGTACTTC. It encodes CASSHTSGHELYF.

This clonotype was counted a few times. CDR3 nucleotides: TGCAGTGCTGGGGGTCTTGGAGGCTACACCTTC. Translated: CSAGGLGGYTF. The chain combines TRBV20-1 with TRBJ1-2; D might be TRBD1 (5 bases). CDR3 length equals 11 residues. The V gene lost 5 bases and the J gene lost 8 bases, with 12 bases spanning the gap. Germline CDR1 reads DFQATT; CDR2 reads SNEGSKA (reference sequence).

This clonotype appeared a few times. The V call is TRBV7-9, the J call TRBJ2-1; the D gene is possibly TRBD1 (6 bases). Per germline, CDR1 SEHNR and CDR2 FQNEAQ (reference sequence). V dropped 2 bases and J dropped 5 bases, with 10 bases sitting between them. CDR3 length: 14 amino acids. CDR3 residues: CASSLLRQDNEQFF. CDR3 nucleotide sequence: TGTGCCAGCAGCTTACTCAGACAGGACAATGAGCAGTTCTTC.

This clonotype was picked up many times. The chain employs TRBV30 and TRBJ2-7; possible D gene TRBD2, 5 bases. V was pared by 2 bases and J by 6 bases, with 11 bases between. Germline V gene lookup returns CDR1 GTSNPN and CDR2 SVGIG (reference sequence). The CDR3 runs to 12 residues. CDR3 bases: TGTGCCTGGAGTAAAGGGAGAGGCGAGCAGTACTTC. It encodes CAWSKGRGEQYF.

This clonotype came up many times. J is TRBJ2-7 and V is TRBV12-3 or TRBV12-4; no reliable D call. This CDR3 has 13 amino acids. Trimming removed 3 bases at V and 0 bases at J, with 6 bases between. CDR3 in DNA: TGTGCCAGCAGTTTTCCCCGCTCCTACGAGCAGTACTTC. Translation: CASSFPRSYEQYF.

The V gene is TRBV28, the J gene TRBJ2-3; TRBD2 is a possible D gene (6 bases). The germline V gene encodes CDR1 MDHEN and CDR2 SYDVKM. The CDR3 runs to 15 residues. Trimming took 3 bases from V and 0 from J, leaving 10 bases between them. The CDR3 coding sequence is TGTGCCAGCAGTTTGGTAGCGGCTAGCACAGATACGCAGTATTTT. This translates into CASSLVAASTDTQYF.

The chain joins TRBV13 to TRBJ1-5; 7 positions match TRBD1. This CDR3 contains 14 residues. Germline-derived CDR1 and CDR2 are PRHDT and FYEKMQ (reference sequence). Trimming at V came to 6 bases and at J to 4 bases, leaving 6 bases not matched to a gene. CDR3 region: CASRRGLGNQPQHF. DNA for the CDR3: TGTGCCAGCAGAAGGGGGCTGGGGAATCAGCCCCAGCATTTT.

This clonotype has more than one count but fewer than ten. V and J are TRBV12-3 or TRBV12-4 and TRBJ1-4, with unresolved D. The CDR3 covers 11 residues. V was cut by 5 bases and J by 8 bases, with 6 bases left in between. The CDR3 loop is CASSSWEKLFF. The CDR3 DNA reads as TGTGCCAGCAGTAGCTGGGAAAAACTGTTTTTT.

Notes on this clonotype: A much larger clone is a single base away; this may be a read error. This CDR3 is missing its conserved last phenylalanine or tryptophan, likely due to a read error. CDR3 DNA: TGTGCCAGCAGTTTACTCGGGACAGGGAACAATGAGCAGTTCTCC. Translating it yields CASSLLGTGNNEQFS. The V gene is TRBV27, the J gene TRBJ2-1; 9 bases align to TRBD1. This CDR3 region has 15 residues. J lost 5 bases, V lost 2 bases, and 4 bases had no gene match. Germline V CDR1 and CDR2: MNHEY, SMNVEV (reference sequence).